This T cell receptor (beta chain) originates from a study of identical twins. Findings of the study overall: There was more out-of-frame TCR alpha sharing in monozygotic twins than models estimated.

This clonotype was found a few times. Its antigen is not known. A universal primer site was added by template switching, and unique molecular identifiers were carried by the cDNA. TCRdb reprocessed the 5' RACE reads with MiXCR, giving one entry per CDR3 protein. Of 1.5 million to 2 million distinct CDR3 sequences listed, more than 30% are singletons. Sequencing was done on a sample of cord blood. The receptor comes from a newborn girl in good health.

CDR3: CASSLRPLMAATYNEQFF. The CDR3, as DNA: TGTGCCAGCAGCTTACGTCCATTGATGGCTGCAACCTACAATGAGCAGTTCTTC. The chain uses TRBV7-2 and TRBJ2-1; D unclear. Trimming took off 2 bases at V and 2 bases at J, with 19 bases between the two ends. CDR3 size: 18 residues. Germline CDR1 SGHTA, CDR2 FQGNSA.